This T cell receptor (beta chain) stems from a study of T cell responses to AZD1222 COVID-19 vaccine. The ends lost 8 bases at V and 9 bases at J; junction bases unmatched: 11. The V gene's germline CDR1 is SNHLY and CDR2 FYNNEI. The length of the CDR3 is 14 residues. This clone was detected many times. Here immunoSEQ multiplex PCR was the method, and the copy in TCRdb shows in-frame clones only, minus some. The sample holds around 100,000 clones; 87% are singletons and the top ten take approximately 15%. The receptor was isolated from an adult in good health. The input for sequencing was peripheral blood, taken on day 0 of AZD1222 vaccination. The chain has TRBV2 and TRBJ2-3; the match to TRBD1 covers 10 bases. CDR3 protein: CASGGTGASLTQYF. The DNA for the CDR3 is TGTGCCAGCGGCGGGACAGGGGCCAGCCTAACGCAGTATTTT.